The 26 T cell receptor beta chains below were found in one sample sequenced in a study of post-analysis software for immune sequencing data. Whole-study results and caveats: TRBV segments more frequent in patients than in controls numbered five and included TRBV5-6, TRBV5-1 and TRBV20-1.

Unique molecular identifiers were built into the TCR beta cDNA libraries. TCRdb independently ran MiXCR on the PCR reads; one entry per CDR3 protein. This table holds hundreds of thousands of distinct CDR3 sequences, 44% found once. No antigens are known for them. The sequenced material came from blood. These receptors originate from a girl between 10 and 17 years old with multiple sclerosis.

Regarding this clonotype: A read error may account for a junction end that differs from germline. The chain recombines TRBV6-6 with TRBJ2-4, with D unclear. Germline V CDR1 and CDR2: MNHNY, SVGAGI (reference sequence). The CDR3 totals 11 residues. CDR3 in DNA: TGTACCAGCAGTGGCGGAAACATTCAGTACTTC. This codes for CTSSGGNIQYF.

J is TRBJ1-5 and V is TRBV10-3; D ambiguous. Trimming removed 3 bases from V and 3 bases from J, with 9 bases in between. The CDR3 extends over 14 amino acids. In germline, CDR1 is ENHRY, CDR2 SYGVKD. In DNA, the CDR3 is TGTGCCATCAGTGATTCCAATAACAATCAGCCCCAGCATTTT. Encoded protein: CAISDSNNNQPQHF.

The gene calls are TRBV12-3 or TRBV12-4 and TRBJ1-1; the D gene is possibly TRBD1 (5 bases). The V and J ends lost 6 bases and 0 bases respectively, with 8 bases between them. There are 13 residues in the CDR3. Written as DNA, the CDR3 is TGTGCCAGCAGGGGGGGAGTGAACACTGAAGCTTTCTTT. As protein: CASRGGVNTEAFF.

This clonotype was detected a few times. The chain carries TRBV20-1 and TRBJ2-1; TRBD2 matches at 7 bases. The CDR3 covers 16 residues. V was pared by 5 bases and J by 0 bases, with 10 bases of the junction left unmatched. Germline CDR1 and CDR2: DFQATT and SNEGSKA (reference sequence). The CDR3 coding sequence is TGCAGTGCTTCCATTTGGGGGAGGGCCTCCTACAATGAGCAGTTCTTC. Encoded protein: CSASIWGRASYNEQFF.

The V gene is TRBV6-6, the J gene TRBJ1-2, with 8 bases identical to TRBD1. The CDR3 has 14 amino acids. J gave up 4 bases and V 4 bases, and 5 bases lay outside the gene matches. CDR1 MNHNY and CDR2 SVGAGI come from the germline V gene (reference sequence). CDR3 in DNA: TGTGCCAGCAGTTCCCGACAGGGGATCTATGGCTACACCTTC. This codes for CASSSRQGIYGYTF.

V and J are TRBV18 and TRBJ2-1; the D gene is possibly TRBD1 (6 bases). The end of the DNA aligns better with TRBJ2-7, so the J call may be wrong. The length of the CDR3 is 16 residues. Germline loops: CDR1 KGHSH, CDR2 LQKENI. CDR3 nucleotide sequence: TGTGCCAGCTCACCGACAACAGGGAGCTCCTACAATGAGCAGTACTTC. Residues: CASSPTTGSSYNEQYF.

The rearrangement uses TRBV5-1 and TRBJ2-3; the D call may be TRBD1 or TRBD2 (6 bases each). This CDR3 has 15 residues. Germline V gives CDR1 SGHRS, CDR2 YFSETQ. V dropped 2 bases and J dropped 2 bases, with 12 bases sitting between them. DNA of the CDR3: TGCGCCAGCAGCTTAAGGGGGGCCCCCACAGATACGCAGTATTTT. It is translated as CASSLRGAPTDTQYF.

This clonotype was picked up a small number of times. This sequence joins TRBV3-1 and TRBJ2-7, with D possibly TRBD1 on 6 matching bases. With 0 bases removed from V and 2 bases from J, the gap between germline ends came to 17 bases. The CDR3 loop spans 17 amino acids. Per the germline V gene, CDR1 is LGHDT and CDR2 is YNNKEL (reference sequence). The CDR3 reads CASSQEVWEGGTYEQYF. The DNA of the CDR3 is TGTGCCAGCAGCCAAGAGGTTTGGGAAGGGGGAACCTACGAGCAGTACTTC.

V gene TRBV29-1 combines with J gene TRBJ1-6, with no clear D. Germline CDR1 and CDR2: SQVTM and ANQGSEA. The CDR3 is made up of 13 amino acids. V gave up 4 bases and J gave up 7 bases, with 11 bases separating them. The CDR3 spells CSVAAELNSPLHF. The CDR3 DNA reads as TGCAGCGTTGCGGCAGAGCTCAATTCACCCCTCCACTTT.

This clonotype came up once. The chain couples TRBV12-3 or TRBV12-4 to TRBJ1-2; a possible D gene is TRBD1 (6 bases). Trimming shortened V by 4 bases and J by 5 bases, and 14 bases separated the two germline ends. This CDR3 comprises 14 residues. The CDR3 region has the DNA TGTGCCAGCAGTTCCCGGACAGCCCTATATGGCTACACCTTC. It yields the protein CASSSRTALYGYTF.

This clonotype has more than one count but fewer than ten. The rearrangement uses TRBV20-1 and TRBJ2-1, with D perhaps matching TRBD2 (6 bases). Trimming pared 1 base from V and 8 bases from J, leaving 18 bases between. Germline CDR1 DFQATT, CDR2 SNEGSKA (reference sequence). This CDR3 comprises 15 residues. Here the CDR3 DNA reads TGCAGTGCTAGAGCCGGGACTTGGAGCGGCCATGAGCAGTTCTTC. Translating it yields CSARAGTWSGHEQFF.

The rearrangement uses TRBV7-9 and TRBJ1-2, with 12 positions matching TRBD1. Germline CDR1 reads SEHNR; CDR2 reads FQNEAQ (reference sequence). After removal of 5 bases from V and 8 bases from J, the junction contained 9 bases not matched to a gene. The CDR3 consists of 15 residues. In nucleotides, the CDR3 is TGTGCCAGCAGCATCACGGGACAGGGGGCAGACGGCTACACCTTC. Protein: CASSITGQGADGYTF.

The J gene is TRBJ2-4, the V gene TRBV12-3 or TRBV12-4, with 7 positions matching TRBD1. CDR3 length equals 22 residues. V dropped 4 bases and J dropped 0; count of bases not matched to a gene: 24. The CDR3 sequence is CASSWNFGSSRQGLLAKNIQYF. As DNA, the CDR3 is TGTGCCAGCAGTTGGAATTTTGGGAGTTCGAGACAGGGTTTACTAGCCAAAAACATTCAGTACTTC.

This clonotype was counted at least ten times. The CDR3 loop is CASSPQGRETQYF. CDR3 nucleotides: TGTGCCAGCAGTCCCCAAGGAAGGGAGACCCAGTACTTC. The chain links TRBV2 to TRBJ2-5; no definite D call. The CDR3 totals 13 residues. V lost 5 bases and J 5 bases, leaving 12 bases between the germline ends. Germline V CDR1 and CDR2: SNHLY, FYNNEI.

This clonotype came up a few times. This CDR3 reads CSAIRDSYEQYF. In DNA form, the CDR3 reads TGCAGTGCTATTAGGGACTCCTACGAGCAGTACTTC. The V gene is TRBV20-1, the J gene TRBJ2-7; no clear D gene. Deletions cut 4 bases from V and 0 bases from J, with 7 bases between. The CDR3 runs to 12 residues. Germline lookup yields CDR1 DFQATT and CDR2 SNEGSKA (reference sequence).

This clonotype was picked up a small number of times. The gene calls are TRBV6-6 and TRBJ1-1; no firm D call. The germline V gene encodes CDR1 MNHNY and CDR2 SVGAGI (reference sequence). The ends were cut back, 6 bases at V and 0 bases at J, with 14 bases in the middle. The length of the CDR3 is 15 residues. CDR3 sequence: CASRGLMIMNTEAFF. CDR3 in DNA: TGTGCCAGCAGGGGCCTTATGATTATGAACACTGAAGCTTTCTTT.

The chain recombines TRBV4-2 with TRBJ2-7; the match to TRBD2 covers 7 bases. V shed 3 bases, J shed 1 base, and the junction held 12 bases outside the gene matches. The CDR3 consists of 17 residues. CDR1 is LGHNA and CDR2 is YNFKEQ in the germline V gene. Written as DNA, the CDR3 is TGTGCCAGCAGCCAGGTTAAGGGAGCGGGGAATTCCTACGAGCAGTACTTC. It is translated as CASSQVKGAGNSYEQYF.

This clonotype was picked up a small number of times. The CDR3 sequence: CSARHGDGANVLTF. CDR3 nucleotide sequence: TGCAGTGCTAGACACGGTGATGGGGCCAACGTCCTGACTTTC. The chain combines TRBV20-1 with TRBJ2-6, with D uncertain. CDR3 length: 14 residues. Trimming shortened V by 2 bases and J by 3 bases, and 8 bases separated the two germline ends. CDR1 is DFQATT and CDR2 is SNEGSKA in the germline V gene (reference sequence).

This clonotype was counted between two and nine times. V gene TRBV7-2 combines with J gene TRBJ2-7, with TRBD2 identical over 9 bases. The CDR3 is 14 amino acids. Trimming at V came to 5 bases and at J to 2 bases, leaving 4 bases not matched to a gene. Germline-derived CDR1 and CDR2 are SGHTA and FQGNSA. CDR3 DNA: TGTGCCAGCAGCGAGGGACTAGCAGCCTACGAGCAGTACTTC. It encodes CASSEGLAAYEQYF.

The chain joins TRBV24-1 to TRBJ2-3; 9 bases fit TRBD1. The CDR3 covers 15 residues. J gave up 6 bases and V 3 bases, and 6 bases lay outside the gene matches. Germline CDR1 is KGHDR and CDR2 is SFDVKD. CDR3 amino acids: CATSDPGQGGDTQYF. Here the CDR3 DNA reads TGTGCCACCAGTGATCCGGGACAGGGAGGCGATACGCAGTATTTT.

The rearrangement uses TRBV5-1 and TRBJ2-1; TRBD2 matches at 11 bases. The CDR3 extends over 16 amino acids. The junction had 6 bases not matched to a gene; V was cut back by 2 bases and J by 5 bases. Per germline, CDR1 SGHRS and CDR2 YFSETQ. This CDR3 is CASSFVAGGLDNEQFF. DNA of the CDR3: TGCGCCAGCAGCTTCGTAGCGGGGGGGCTGGACAATGAGCAGTTCTTC.

The chain is built from TRBV12-3 or TRBV12-4 and TRBJ1-1; no definite D call. CDR3 length: 11 amino acids. V shed 6 bases and J shed 4 bases, with 6 bases lying between them. The CDR3 nucleotides read TGTGCCAGCAGCCGGACCACTGAAGCTTTCTTT. This translates into CASSRTTEAFF.

The CDR3 spells CASSSGTVINYGYTF. In nucleotides, the CDR3 is TGTGCCAGCAGTTCCGGGACAGTCATCAACTATGGCTACACCTTC. V is TRBV12-3 or TRBV12-4 and J is TRBJ1-2; 7 positions match TRBD1. The ends lost 4 bases at V and 2 bases at J; junction bases unmatched: 7. The CDR3 is 15 residues long.

The chain has TRBV4-1 and TRBJ1-1; possible D gene TRBD1, 6 bases. Germline CDR1 reads MGHRA; CDR2 reads YSYEKL. The CDR3 loop spans 18 amino acids. V lost 0 bases and J 1 base, leaving 18 bases between the germline ends. The CDR3 protein is CASSQDRYGGPSNTEAFF. As DNA, the CDR3 is TGCGCCAGCAGCCAAGATCGGTACGGGGGCCCCTCGAACACTGAAGCTTTCTTT.

In its sample, this clonotype was seen a few times. CDR3 loop: CASSPLVGETQYF. The CDR3 DNA sequence: TGTGCCAGCAGCCCCCTAGTTGGGGAGACCCAGTACTTC. The chain combines TRBV5-4 with TRBJ2-5; D gene uncertain. Trimming pared 4 bases from V and 5 bases from J, leaving 12 bases between. The CDR3 contains 13 residues. Germline V lookup: CDR1 SGHNT, CDR2 YYREEE (reference sequence).

This clonotype turned up a few times. V usage is TRBV5-1 and J usage is TRBJ2-3, with D perhaps matching TRBD2 (6 bases). This CDR3 comprises 15 residues. The germline V gene has CDR1 SGHRS and CDR2 YFSETQ. Trimming pared 3 bases from V and 4 bases from J, leaving 15 bases between. CDR3 residues: CASSSPAGKADTQYF. DNA for the CDR3: TGCGCCAGCAGCTCCCCTGCGGGAAAGGCAGATACGCAGTATTTT.